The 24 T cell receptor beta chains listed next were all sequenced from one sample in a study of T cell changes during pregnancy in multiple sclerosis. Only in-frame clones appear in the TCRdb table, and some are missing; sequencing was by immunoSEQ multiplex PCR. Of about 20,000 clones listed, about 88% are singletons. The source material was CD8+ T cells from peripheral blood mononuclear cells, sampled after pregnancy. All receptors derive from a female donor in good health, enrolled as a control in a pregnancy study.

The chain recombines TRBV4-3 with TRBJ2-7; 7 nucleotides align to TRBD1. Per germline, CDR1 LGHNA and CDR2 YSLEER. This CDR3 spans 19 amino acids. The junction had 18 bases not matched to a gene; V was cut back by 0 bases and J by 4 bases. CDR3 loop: CASSQDISTGTVVGYEQYF. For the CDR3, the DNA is TGCGCCAGCAGCCAAGACATTTCAACCGGGACAGTGGTTGGGTACGAGCAGTACTTC.

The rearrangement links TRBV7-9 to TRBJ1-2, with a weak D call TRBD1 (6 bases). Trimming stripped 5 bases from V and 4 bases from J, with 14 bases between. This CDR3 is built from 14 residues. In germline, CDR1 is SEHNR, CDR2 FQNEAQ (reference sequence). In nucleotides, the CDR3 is TGTGCCAGCAGCCCGACGGGAGGGGGCTATGGCTACACCTTC. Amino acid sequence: CASSPTGGGYGYTF.

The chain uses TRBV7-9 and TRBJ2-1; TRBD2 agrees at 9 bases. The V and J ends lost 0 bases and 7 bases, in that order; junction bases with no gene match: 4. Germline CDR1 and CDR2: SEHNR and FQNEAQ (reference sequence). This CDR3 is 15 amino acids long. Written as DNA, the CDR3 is TGTGCCAGCAGCTTAGCTGCGGGGGGGGTGAATGAGCAGTTCTTC. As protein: CASSLAAGGVNEQFF. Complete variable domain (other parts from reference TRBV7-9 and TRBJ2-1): DTGVSQNPRHKITKRGQNVTFRCDPISEHNRLYWYRQTLGQGPEFLTYFQNEAQLEKSRLLSDRFSAERPKGSFSTLEIQRTEQGDSAMYLCASSLAAGGVNEQFFGPGTRLTVL.

The CDR3 DNA follows: TGTGCCAGTAGTCCCGGGGACAGGGACGGAGGTGTTTACAATGAGCAGTTCTTC. This gives the protein CASSPGDRDGGVYNEQFF. The chain combines TRBV19 with TRBJ2-1; TRBD1 aligns across 9 bases. The CDR3 runs 18 residues. Per the germline V gene, CDR1 is LNHDA and CDR2 is SQIVND (reference sequence). V shed 5 bases and J 4 bases; nucleotides not matched to a gene: 15.

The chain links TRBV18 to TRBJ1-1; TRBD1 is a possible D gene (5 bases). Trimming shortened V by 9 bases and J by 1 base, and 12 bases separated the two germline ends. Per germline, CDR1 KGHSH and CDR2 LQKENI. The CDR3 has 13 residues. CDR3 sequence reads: CASLMGGNTEAFF. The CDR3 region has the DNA TGTGCCAGTCTGATGGGGGGGAACACTGAAGCTTTCTTT.

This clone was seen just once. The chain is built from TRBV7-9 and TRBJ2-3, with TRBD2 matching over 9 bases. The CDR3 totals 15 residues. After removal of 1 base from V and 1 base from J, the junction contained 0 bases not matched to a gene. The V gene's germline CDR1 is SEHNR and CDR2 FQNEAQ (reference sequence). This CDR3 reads CASSLVAGGTDTQYF. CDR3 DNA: TGTGCCAGCAGCTTAGTAGCGGGGGGCACAGATACGCAGTATTTT.

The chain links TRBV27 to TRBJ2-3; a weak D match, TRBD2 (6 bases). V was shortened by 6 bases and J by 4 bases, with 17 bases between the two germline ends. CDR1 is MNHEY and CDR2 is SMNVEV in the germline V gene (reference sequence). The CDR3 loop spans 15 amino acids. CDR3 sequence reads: CASRFGLAKPDTQYF. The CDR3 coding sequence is TGTGCCAGCAGATTCGGGCTAGCGAAGCCAGATACGCAGTATTTT.

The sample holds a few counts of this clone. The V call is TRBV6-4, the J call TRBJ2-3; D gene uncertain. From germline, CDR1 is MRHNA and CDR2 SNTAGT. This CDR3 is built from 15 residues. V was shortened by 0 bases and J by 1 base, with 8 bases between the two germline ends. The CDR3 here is CASSDSASGTDTQYF. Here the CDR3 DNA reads TGTGCCAGCAGTGACTCGGCCAGCGGCACAGATACGCAGTATTTT.

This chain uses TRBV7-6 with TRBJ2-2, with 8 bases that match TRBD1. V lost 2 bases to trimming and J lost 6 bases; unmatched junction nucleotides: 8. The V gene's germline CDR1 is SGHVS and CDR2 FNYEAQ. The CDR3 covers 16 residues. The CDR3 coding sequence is TGTGCCAGCAGCTTACTGACAGGGGAAATCGCCGGGGAGCTGTTTTTT. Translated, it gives CASSLLTGEIAGELFF.

Written as DNA, the CDR3 is TGTGCCAGAACCACGTCCGGGGACAGGAATTACAATGAGCAGTTCTTC. It specifies CARTTSGDRNYNEQFF. V and J are TRBV5-3 and TRBJ2-1; 8 nucleotides line up with TRBD1. TRBV5-3 is an ORF, and what it does is uncertain. J gave up 4 bases and V 6 bases, and 12 bases lay outside the gene matches. The CDR3 length is 16 residues.

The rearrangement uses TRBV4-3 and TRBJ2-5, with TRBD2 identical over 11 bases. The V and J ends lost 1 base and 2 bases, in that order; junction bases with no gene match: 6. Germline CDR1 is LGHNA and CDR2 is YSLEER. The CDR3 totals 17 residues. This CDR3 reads CASSQAGSGGGQETQYF. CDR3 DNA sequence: TGCGCCAGCAGCCAAGCGGGTAGCGGGGGGGGACAAGAGACCCAGTACTTC.

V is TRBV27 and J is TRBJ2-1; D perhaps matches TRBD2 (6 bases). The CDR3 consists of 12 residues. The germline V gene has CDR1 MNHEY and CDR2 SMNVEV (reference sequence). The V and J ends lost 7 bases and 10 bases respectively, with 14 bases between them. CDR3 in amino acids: CASNTGANEQFF. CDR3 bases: TGTGCCAGCAATACGGGAGCGAACGAGCAGTTCTTC.

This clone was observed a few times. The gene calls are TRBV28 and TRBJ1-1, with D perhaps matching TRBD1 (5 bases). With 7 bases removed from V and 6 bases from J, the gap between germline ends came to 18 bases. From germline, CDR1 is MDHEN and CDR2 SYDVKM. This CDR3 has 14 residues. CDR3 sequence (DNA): TGTGCCAGCATATTAGAAGTAGGGGCAGCTGAAGCTTTCTTT. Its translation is CASILEVGAAEAFF.

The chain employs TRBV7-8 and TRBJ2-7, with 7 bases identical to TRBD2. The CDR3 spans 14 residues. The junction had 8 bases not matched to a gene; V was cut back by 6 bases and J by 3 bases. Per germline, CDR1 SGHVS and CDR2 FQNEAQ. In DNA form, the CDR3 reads TGTGCCAGCAGTCCCGGGACTATGTTCTACGAGCAGTACTTC. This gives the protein CASSPGTMFYEQYF.

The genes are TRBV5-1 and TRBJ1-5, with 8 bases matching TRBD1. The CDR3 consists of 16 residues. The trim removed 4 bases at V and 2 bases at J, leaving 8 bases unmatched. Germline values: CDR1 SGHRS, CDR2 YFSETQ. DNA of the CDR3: TGCGCCAGCAGCCCCGCACCGACAGGGGGCAATCAGCCCCAGCATTTT. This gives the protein CASSPAPTGGNQPQHF.

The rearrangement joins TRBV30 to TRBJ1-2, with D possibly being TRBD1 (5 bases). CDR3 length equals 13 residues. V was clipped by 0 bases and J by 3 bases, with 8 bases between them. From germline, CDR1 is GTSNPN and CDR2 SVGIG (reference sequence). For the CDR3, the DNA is TGTGCCTGGAGTGTCGGGGGGGACTATGGCTACACCTTC. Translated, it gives CAWSVGGDYGYTF. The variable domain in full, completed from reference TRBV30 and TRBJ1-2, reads SQTIHQWPATLVQPVGSPLSLECTVEGTSNPNLYWYRQAAGRGLQLLFYSVGIGQISSEVPQNLSASRPQDRQFILSSKKLLLSDSGFYLCAWSVGGDYGYTFGSGTRLTVV.

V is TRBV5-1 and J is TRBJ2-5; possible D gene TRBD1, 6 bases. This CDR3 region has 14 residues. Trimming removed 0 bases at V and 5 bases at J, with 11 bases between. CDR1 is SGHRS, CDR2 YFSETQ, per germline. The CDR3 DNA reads TGCGCCAGCAGCTTGGAAAATCAGGGGGAGACCCAGTACTTC. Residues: CASSLENQGETQYF.

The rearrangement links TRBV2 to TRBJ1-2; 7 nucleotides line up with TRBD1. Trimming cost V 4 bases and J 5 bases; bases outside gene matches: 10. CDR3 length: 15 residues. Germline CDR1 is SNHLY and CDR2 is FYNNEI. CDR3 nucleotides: TGTGCCAGCAGTGGAAACAGGGGAATAGGATATGGCTACACCTTC. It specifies CASSGNRGIGYGYTF. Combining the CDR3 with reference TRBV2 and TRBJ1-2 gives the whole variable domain EPEVTQTPSHQVTQMGQEVILRCVPISNHLYFYWYRQILGQKVEFLVSFYNNEISEKSEIFDDQFSVERPDGSNFTLKIRSTKLEDSAMYFCASSGNRGIGYGYTFGSGTRLTVV.

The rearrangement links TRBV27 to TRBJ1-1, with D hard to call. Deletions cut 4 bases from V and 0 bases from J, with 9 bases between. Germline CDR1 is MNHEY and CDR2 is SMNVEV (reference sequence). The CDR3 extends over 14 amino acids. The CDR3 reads CASSYAGLNTEAFF. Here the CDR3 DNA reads TGTGCCAGCAGTTATGCGGGTTTGAACACTGAAGCTTTCTTT.

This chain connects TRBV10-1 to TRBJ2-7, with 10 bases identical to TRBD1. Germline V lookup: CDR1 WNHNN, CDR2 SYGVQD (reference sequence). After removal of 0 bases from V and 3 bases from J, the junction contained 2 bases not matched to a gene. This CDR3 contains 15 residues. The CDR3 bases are TGCGCCAGCAGTGAGTCGACAGGGGGCATCTACGAGCAGTACTTC. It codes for CASSESTGGIYEQYF.

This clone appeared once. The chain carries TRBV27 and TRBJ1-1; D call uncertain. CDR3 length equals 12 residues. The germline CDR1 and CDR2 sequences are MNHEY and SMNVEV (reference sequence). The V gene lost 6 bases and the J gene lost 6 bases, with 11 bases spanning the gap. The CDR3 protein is CASSPGLAEAFF. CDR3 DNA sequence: TGTGCCAGCAGCCCGGGGTTAGCTGAAGCTTTCTTT.

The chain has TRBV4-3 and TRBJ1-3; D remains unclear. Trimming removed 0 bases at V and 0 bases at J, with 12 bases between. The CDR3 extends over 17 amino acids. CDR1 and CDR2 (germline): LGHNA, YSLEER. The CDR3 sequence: CASSQDHLSYSGNTIYF. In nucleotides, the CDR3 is TGCGCCAGCAGCCAAGATCACTTGTCCTACTCTGGAAACACCATATATTTT.

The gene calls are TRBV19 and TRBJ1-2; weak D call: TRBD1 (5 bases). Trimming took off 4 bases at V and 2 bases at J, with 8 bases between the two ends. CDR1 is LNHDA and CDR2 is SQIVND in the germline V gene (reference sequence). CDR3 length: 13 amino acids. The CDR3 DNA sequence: TGTGCCAGTAGTAATAGGGGAAACTATGGCTACACCTTC. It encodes CASSNRGNYGYTF. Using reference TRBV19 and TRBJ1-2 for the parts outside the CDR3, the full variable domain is DGGITQSPKYLFRKEGQNVTLSCEQNLNHDAMYWYRQDPGQGLRLIYYSQIVNDFQKGDIAEGYSVSREKKESFPLTVTSAQKNPTAFYLCASSNRGNYGYTFGSGTRLTVV.

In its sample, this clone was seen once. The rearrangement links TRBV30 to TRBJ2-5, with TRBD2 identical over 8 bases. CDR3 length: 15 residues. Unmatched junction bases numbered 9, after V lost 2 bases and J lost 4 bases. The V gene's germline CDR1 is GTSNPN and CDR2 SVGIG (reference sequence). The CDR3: CAWSRQREFRETQYF. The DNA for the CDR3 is TGTGCCTGGAGTAGGCAGCGGGAGTTTCGAGAGACCCAGTACTTC.